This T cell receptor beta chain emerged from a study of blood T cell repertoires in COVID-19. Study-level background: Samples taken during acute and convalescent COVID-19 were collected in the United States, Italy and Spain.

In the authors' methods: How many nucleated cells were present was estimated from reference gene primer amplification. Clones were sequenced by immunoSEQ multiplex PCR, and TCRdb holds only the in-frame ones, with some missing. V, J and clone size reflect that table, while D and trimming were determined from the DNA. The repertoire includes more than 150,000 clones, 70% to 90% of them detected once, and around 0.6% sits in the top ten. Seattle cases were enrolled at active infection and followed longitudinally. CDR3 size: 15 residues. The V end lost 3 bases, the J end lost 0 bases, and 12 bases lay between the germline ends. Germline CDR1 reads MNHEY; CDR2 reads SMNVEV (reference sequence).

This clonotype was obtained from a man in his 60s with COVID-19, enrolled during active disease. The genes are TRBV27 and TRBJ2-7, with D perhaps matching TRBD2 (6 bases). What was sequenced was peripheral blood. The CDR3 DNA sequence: TGTGCCAGCAGTTTTGGGGGGTTCGGCTCCTACGAGCAGTACTTC. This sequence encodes CASSFGGFGSYEQYF.